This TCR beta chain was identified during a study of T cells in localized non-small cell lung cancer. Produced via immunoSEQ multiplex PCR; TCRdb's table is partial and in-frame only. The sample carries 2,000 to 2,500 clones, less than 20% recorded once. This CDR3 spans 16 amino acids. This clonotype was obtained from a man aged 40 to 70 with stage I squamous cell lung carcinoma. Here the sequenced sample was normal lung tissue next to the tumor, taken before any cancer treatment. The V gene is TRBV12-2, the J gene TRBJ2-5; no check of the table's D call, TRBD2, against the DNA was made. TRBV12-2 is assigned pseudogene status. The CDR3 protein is CASGTSGRCGSETQYF. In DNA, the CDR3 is TGTGCAAGTGGAACTAGCGGGAGATGTGGGTCAGAGACCCAGTACTTC.